This TCR beta chain was recovered during a study of blood T cell repertoires in COVID-19. The wider study: The analysed material was cDNA or gDNA that came from T cells, B-cell-depleted T cells, or PBMCs.

V lost 9 bases to trimming and J lost 1 base, with 13 bases between them. In germline, CDR1 is SGHDT, CDR2 YYEEEE. This CDR3 contains 13 residues. Data came from immunoSEQ multiplex PCR; TCRdb stores just in-frame clones and leaves some out. The sample records about 150,000 clones, around 84% being singletons. The sequence was collected from a man aged 50 to 59 with active or convalescent COVID-19. The rearrangement joins TRBV5-6 to TRBJ1-2, with D maybe TRBD1 (5 bases). Material: peripheral blood. CDR3 sequence (DNA): TGTGCCACCCAGGGATACAGTAACTATGGCTACACCTTC. Amino acid sequence: CATQGYSNYGYTF.